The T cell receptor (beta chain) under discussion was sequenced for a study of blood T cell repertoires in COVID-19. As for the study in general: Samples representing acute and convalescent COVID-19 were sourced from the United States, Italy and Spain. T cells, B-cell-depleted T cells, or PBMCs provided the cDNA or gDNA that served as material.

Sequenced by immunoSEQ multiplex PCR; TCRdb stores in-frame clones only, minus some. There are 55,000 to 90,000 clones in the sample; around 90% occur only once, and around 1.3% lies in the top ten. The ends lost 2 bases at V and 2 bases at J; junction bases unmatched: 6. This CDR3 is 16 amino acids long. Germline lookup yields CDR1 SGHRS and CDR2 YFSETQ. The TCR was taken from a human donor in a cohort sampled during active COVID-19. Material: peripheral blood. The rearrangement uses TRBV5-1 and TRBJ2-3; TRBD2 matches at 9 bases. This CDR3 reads CASSLQAGGNTDTQYF. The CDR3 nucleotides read TGCGCCAGCAGCTTACAAGCGGGAGGAAACACAGATACGCAGTATTTT.